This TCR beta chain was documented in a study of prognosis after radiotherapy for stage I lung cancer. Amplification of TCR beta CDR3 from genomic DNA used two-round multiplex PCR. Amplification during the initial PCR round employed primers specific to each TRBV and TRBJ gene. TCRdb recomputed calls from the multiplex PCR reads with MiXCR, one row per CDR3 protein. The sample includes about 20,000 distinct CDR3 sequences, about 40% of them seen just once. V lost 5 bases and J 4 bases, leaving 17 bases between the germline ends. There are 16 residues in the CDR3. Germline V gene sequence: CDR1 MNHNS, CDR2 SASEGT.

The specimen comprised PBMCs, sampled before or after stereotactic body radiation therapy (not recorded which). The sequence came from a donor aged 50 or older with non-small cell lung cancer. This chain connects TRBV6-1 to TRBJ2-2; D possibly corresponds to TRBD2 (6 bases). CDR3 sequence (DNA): TGTGCCAGCAGTCCCCTTGGGGGGACCACCACCGGGGAGCTGTTTTTT. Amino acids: CASSPLGGTTTGELFF.